These 22 T cell receptor beta chains originate from one sample sequenced in a study of cytomegalovirus exposure and HLA in healthy donors. PCR involved 60 Vbeta and 13 Jbeta primers. Here immunoSEQ multiplex PCR was the method, and the copy in TCRdb shows in-frame clones only, minus some. The data show 130,000 or so clones, roughly 71% seen once. The sequencing sample was made of PBMCs. These receptors were taken from a woman in her 40s in good health and CMV-seronegative.

V gene TRBV5-4 combines with J gene TRBJ1-2; the match to TRBD1 covers 8 bases. The V gene's germline CDR1 is SGHNT and CDR2 YYREEE (reference sequence). Trimming removed 3 bases from V and 4 bases from J; junction bases left unmatched: 8. The CDR3 totals 15 residues. Written as DNA, the CDR3 is TGTGCCAGCAGCTCCCAGGGGGCGGAGGGCTATGGCTACACCTTC. Protein product: CASSSQGAEGYGYTF.

This chain links TRBV5-1 with TRBJ2-3; maybe TRBD2 (6 bases). Trimming left V 0 bases short and J 6 bases short, with 14 bases between. The CDR3 has 15 amino acids. The germline gives CDR1 SGHRS, CDR2 YFSETQ. CDR3 region: CASSLGGGGEDTQYF. DNA of the CDR3: TGCGCCAGCAGCTTGGGGGGTGGAGGGGAGGATACGCAGTATTTT.

The chain has TRBV6-6 and TRBJ1-2; 9 nucleotides align to TRBD1. Germline loops: CDR1 MNHNY, CDR2 SVGAGI (reference sequence). CDR3 length equals 15 residues. V lost 0 bases to trimming and J lost 5 bases; unmatched junction nucleotides: 4. The CDR3 sequence: CASSYSNRGRYGYTF. CDR3 nucleotide sequence: TGTGCCAGCAGTTACTCGAACAGGGGGCGGTATGGCTACACCTTC.

The CDR3 region has the DNA TGTGCCAGCAGTGAAGCTACAACAGGGGACTATGGCTACACCTTC. Its protein is CASSEATTGDYGYTF. This chain links TRBV2 with TRBJ1-2; 7 bases map to TRBD1. This CDR3 contains 15 residues. Germline V gives CDR1 SNHLY, CDR2 FYNNEI. The ends lost 0 bases at V and 3 bases at J; junction bases unmatched: 4.

The J gene is TRBJ1-1, the V gene TRBV6-6; no firm D call. The CDR3 is 13 residues long. Germline CDR1 reads MNHNY; CDR2 reads SVGAGI (reference sequence). V lost 5 bases and J lost 0, with 7 bases in between. The CDR3 here is CASSNPVNTEAFF. The CDR3 DNA is TGTGCCAGCAGTAACCCAGTGAACACTGAAGCTTTCTTT.

The V and J genes are TRBV18 and TRBJ2-3; 14 nucleotides match TRBD2. Germline V gene sequence: CDR1 KGHSH, CDR2 LQKENI. With 3 bases clipped from V and 2 bases from J, the junction kept 4 bases outside the gene matches. CDR3 length: 17 amino acids. CDR3 in amino acids: CASSPGTSGGPTDTQYF. As DNA, the CDR3 is TGTGCCAGCTCACCTGGGACTAGCGGGGGCCCCACAGATACGCAGTATTTT.

Here the CDR3 reads CATSPPRETQYF. For the CDR3, the DNA is TGTGCCACCAGCCCCCCGAGGGAGACCCAGTACTTC. This chain uses TRBV15 with TRBJ2-5; no reliable D call. The CDR3 sequence is 12 residues long. Germline CDR1 LNHNV, CDR2 YYDKDF (reference sequence). V was clipped by 5 bases and J by 5 bases, with 9 bases between them.

The table lists this clone with a count of one. The rearrangement links TRBV6-1 to TRBJ2-7; tentative D call: TRBD1 (6 bases). The V end lost 10 bases, the J end lost 2 bases, and 15 bases lay between the germline ends. This CDR3 contains 13 residues. Looked up from germline, CDR1 is MNHNS and CDR2 is SASEGT. The CDR3 reads CATSWGRTYEQYF. DNA of the CDR3: TGTGCCACGAGTTGGGGGCGGACCTACGAGCAGTACTTC.

The chain is built from TRBV7-6 and TRBJ1-2, with 7 positions matching TRBD1. CDR3 length: 12 amino acids. J was trimmed by 6 bases and V by 4 bases; bases with no gene match: 2. The germline CDR1 and CDR2 sequences are SGHVS and FNYEAQ. In nucleotides, the CDR3 is TGTGCCAGCAGCTCCGGGACAGATGGCTACACCTTC. Residues: CASSSGTDGYTF.

The chain carries TRBV5-1 and TRBJ1-3; no definite D call. Trimming cost V 2 bases and J 4 bases, with 10 bases left between them. The V gene's germline CDR1 is SGHRS and CDR2 YFSETQ. This CDR3 spans 14 amino acids. In nucleotides, the CDR3 is TGCGCCAGCAGCTTAACTACGTCCGGAAACACCATATATTTT. It yields the protein CASSLTTSGNTIYF. Full variable domain (missing parts from reference TRBV5-1 and TRBJ1-3): KAGVTQTPRYLIKTRGQQVTLSCSPISGHRSVSWYQQTPGQGLQFLFEYFSETQRNKGNFPGRFSGRQFSNSRSEMNVSTLELGDSALYLCASSLTTSGNTIYFGEGSWLTVV.

This chain connects TRBV9 to TRBJ2-2, with D possibly being TRBD2 (6 bases). CDR1 SGDLS and CDR2 YYNGEE come from the germline V gene. The V and J ends lost 1 base and 5 bases respectively, with 9 bases between them. The CDR3 extends over 14 amino acids. CDR3 DNA sequence: TGTGCCAGCAGCGTAACGACTAGTACCGGGGAGCTGTTTTTT. Encoded protein: CASSVTTSTGELFF.

The chain uses TRBV5-1 and TRBJ2-3, with TRBD1 matching 11 bases. V shed 4 bases, J shed 2 bases, and the junction held 3 bases outside the gene matches. Germline V gene data show CDR1 as SGHRS and CDR2 as YFSETQ. This CDR3 comprises 15 residues. The CDR3 DNA sequence: TGCGCCAGCAGCCCGGACAGGGGGCCCACAGATACGCAGTATTTT. Its translation: CASSPDRGPTDTQYF.

This clone came up once. J is TRBJ1-1 and V is TRBV19; tentative D call: TRBD1 (6 bases). CDR1 LNHDA and CDR2 SQIVND come from the germline V gene (reference sequence). Trimming shortened V by 5 bases and J by 4 bases, and 17 bases separated the two germline ends. This CDR3 has 15 amino acids. The CDR3 reads CASSPGTGRGTEAFF. The CDR3 DNA reads as TGTGCCAGTAGTCCCGGGACGGGCAGGGGCACTGAAGCTTTCTTT.

Ten or more counts support this clone. CDR3 sequence reads: CASSYPGWDTEAFF. CDR3 sequence (DNA): TGTGCCAGCAGTTACCCAGGGTGGGACACTGAAGCTTTCTTT. This chain links TRBV6-6 with TRBJ1-1, with TRBD1 as a possible D gene (5 bases). CDR1 and CDR2 (germline): MNHNY, SVGAGI (reference sequence). Between the trimmed V and J ends, which lost 2 bases and 3 bases, there was a span of 10 bases. The CDR3 is 14 residues long.

The chain has TRBV4-1 and TRBJ2-5, with 8 bases lining up with TRBD2. This CDR3 contains 17 residues. V was clipped by 3 bases and J by 4 bases; unmatched bases: 13. Germline CDR1 is MGHRA and CDR2 is YSYEKL. The CDR3 DNA sequence: TGCGCCAGCAGCCATCCCCCCGGGGGGGGCCTGGGAGAGACCCAGTACTTC. It encodes CASSHPPGGGLGETQYF.

This sequence joins TRBV5-6 and TRBJ1-2, with 7 positions matching TRBD1. Germline values: CDR1 SGHDT, CDR2 YYEEEE. The J segment lost 7 bases and the V segment lost 0 bases, leaving 12 bases of the junction unmatched. The CDR3 loop spans 16 amino acids. The CDR3, as DNA: TGTGCCAGCAGCTTGGGCGGGGGGACAGCGACCCGTGGCTACACCTTC. Its protein is CASSLGGGTATRGYTF.

Turning to this clone: One end of the junction is discordant with germline, which a read error may explain. Other DNA variants within this sample encode the same CDR3. The chain links TRBV4-3 to TRBJ2-7, with TRBD2 as a possible D gene (6 bases). Germline V lookup: CDR1 LGHNA, CDR2 YSLEER. The CDR3 covers 15 residues. The CDR3 sequence: CASSQDDWGVDEQYF. The CDR3 DNA is TGCGCCAGCAGTCAAGATGATTGGGGGGTTGACGAGCAGTACTTC.

The chain uses TRBV27 and TRBJ1-1; TRBD1 aligns across 9 bases. CDR1 is MNHEY, CDR2 SMNVEV, per germline (reference sequence). The CDR3 is 14 residues long. V lost 4 bases and J lost 3; bases outside the gene matches: 3. The CDR3 loop is CASSYRGLDTEAFF. CDR3 coding DNA: TGTGCCAGCAGTTACAGGGGGCTGGACACTGAAGCTTTCTTT.

The CDR3 loop is CASSPNSGTDGYTF. Here the CDR3 DNA reads TGTGCCAGCAGTCCAAACTCCGGGACAGATGGCTACACCTTC. The V and J genes are TRBV6-5 and TRBJ1-2, with 7 bases aligning to TRBD1. CDR1 and CDR2 from the germline V gene are MNHEY and SVGAGI. The CDR3 runs 14 residues. The V and J ends lost 5 bases and 6 bases, in that order; junction bases with no gene match: 9.

The chain employs TRBV4-1 and TRBJ2-7; D not resolved. CDR1 and CDR2 (germline): MGHRA, YSYEKL. The CDR3 totals 14 residues. The V end lost 9 bases, the J end lost 0 bases, and 15 bases lay between the germline ends. The CDR3 DNA follows: TGCGCCAGTTCCCCGGTCCTTTCCTCCTACGAGCAGTACTTC. This encodes CASSPVLSSYEQYF.

This clone was counted once. The gene calls are TRBV5-1 and TRBJ2-7, with TRBD2 as a possible D gene (6 bases). The CDR3 covers 14 residues. Trimming shortened V by 7 bases and J by 9 bases, and 23 bases separated the two germline ends. Germline V lookup: CDR1 SGHRS, CDR2 YFSETQ. The CDR3 is CASLPGGGKGSQYF. In nucleotides, the CDR3 is TGCGCCAGCCTCCCGGGCGGAGGGAAGGGTTCGCAGTACTTC.

The chain has TRBV30 and TRBJ1-1; D uncertain. Germline loops: CDR1 GTSNPN, CDR2 SVGIG (reference sequence). There are 13 residues in the CDR3. V lost 4 bases and J 0 bases, leaving 9 bases between the germline ends. Written as DNA, the CDR3 is TGTGCCTGGATGGCCGGGATGAACACTGAAGCTTTCTTT. This gives the protein CAWMAGMNTEAFF.